The 32 T cell receptor beta chains below were found in one sample sequenced in a study of T cells in Graves' hyperthyroidism and ophthalmopathy. Amplification of TCR beta CDR3 regions was performed using RNA transcripts as template. Carried out on the TCR CDR3, a first-round RT-PCR used the HTBI primer set. TCRdb reprocessed the multiplex PCR reads via MiXCR and lists one record per CDR3 protein. Here the sample spans about 600,000 distinct CDR3 sequences, 11% to 15% being singletons. The sequencing input was blood. These receptors were obtained from a woman aged 18-29 years with Graves' ophthalmopathy.

Note on this clonotype: Being one base from a much bigger clone, this may be a read error. The J gene is TRBJ2-7, the V gene TRBV5-8, with no clear D. V was cut by 7 bases and J by 3 bases, with 20 bases left in between. The CDR3 is made up of 15 amino acids. CDR1 is SGHTS and CDR2 is YDEGEE in the germline V gene. The CDR3 here is CASDRAAEVGYEQYF. CDR3 nucleotide sequence: TGTGCCAGCGACCGGGCCGCCGAGGTAGGCTACGAGCAGTACTTC.

This clonotype was counted many times. The chain joins TRBV5-1 to TRBJ2-7; 8 positions match TRBD1. Germline CDR1 and CDR2: SGHRS and YFSETQ. The junction had 10 bases not matched to a gene; V was cut back by 6 bases and J by 5 bases. This CDR3 is built from 14 residues. The CDR3 reads CASTTGQEIHEQYF. The CDR3 nucleotides read TGCGCCAGCACTACGGGACAGGAAATTCACGAGCAGTACTTC.

This clonotype has ten or more counts. The rearrangement links TRBV12-3 or TRBV12-4 to TRBJ1-2; D is ambiguous. The CDR3 has 12 amino acids. V lost 5 bases and J lost 8, with 12 bases in between. This CDR3 is CASSQFGTGYTF. The CDR3 DNA is TGTGCCAGCAGTCAATTCGGCACCGGCTACACCTTC.

In this sample, this clonotype turned up a few times. J is TRBJ1-4 and V is TRBV18; D is possibly TRBD1 (5 bases). The CDR3 length is 16 residues. The V end lost 3 bases, the J end lost 1 base, and 12 bases lay between the germline ends. Germline CDR1 KGHSH, CDR2 LQKENI. The CDR3 reads CASSPTGAGTNEKLFF. The DNA for the CDR3 is TGTGCCAGCTCACCCACTGGGGCAGGAACTAATGAAAAACTGTTTTTT.

CDR3 in amino acids: CASSLVRVNTEAFF. The CDR3 bases are TGTGCCAGCAGCTTAGTTAGGGTTAACACTGAAGCTTTCTTT. V and J are TRBV11-2 and TRBJ1-1; D is unclear. The V gene's germline CDR1 is SGHAT and CDR2 FQNNGV. Trimming stripped 1 base from V and 2 bases from J, with 8 bases between. The CDR3 covers 14 residues.

This chain connects TRBV24-1 to TRBJ1-4, with D possibly being TRBD1 (6 bases). Per germline, CDR1 KGHDR and CDR2 SFDVKD. The CDR3 is made up of 16 amino acids. Trimming pared 3 bases from V and 6 bases from J, leaving 16 bases between. In DNA, the CDR3 is TGTGCCACCAGTGATCCCCGGGGGGGCGACCATGAAAAACTGTTTTTT. The encoded protein is CATSDPRGGDHEKLFF.

This clonotype was counted a few times. The rearrangement joins TRBV30 to TRBJ2-7; unclear D gene. This CDR3 has 14 amino acids. With 1 base removed from V and 3 bases from J, the gap between germline ends came to 13 bases. Looked up from germline, CDR1 is GTSNPN and CDR2 is SVGIG (reference sequence). The CDR3 protein is CAWSALGIYYEQYF. The CDR3 DNA reads as TGTGCCTGGAGTGCATTGGGGATCTACTACGAGCAGTACTTC.

V usage is TRBV18 and J usage is TRBJ1-1, with a tentative D call TRBD1 (6 bases). The CDR3 is made up of 14 amino acids. CDR1 is KGHSH, CDR2 LQKENI, per germline. The V gene lost 6 bases and the J gene lost 10 bases, with 21 bases spanning the gap. The chain's CDR3 is CASSPGGVGSGAFF. The DNA for the CDR3 is TGTGCCAGCTCTCCCGGGGGCGTCGGGTCTGGAGCTTTCTTT.

This clonotype has a count of ten or more. The chain has TRBV20-1 and TRBJ2-7, with 11 bases identical to TRBD1. The CDR3 loop spans 18 amino acids. V lost 3 bases to trimming and J lost 1 base; unmatched junction nucleotides: 14. Looked up from germline, CDR1 is DFQATT and CDR2 is SNEGSKA (reference sequence). The CDR3 loop reads CSASQVPGQGGTSYEQYF. The CDR3 bases are TGCAGTGCTAGTCAAGTCCCGGGACAGGGGGGGACTTCCTACGAGCAGTACTTC.

Only a few counts were recorded for this clonotype. The chain recombines TRBV29-1 with TRBJ2-1; D is unclear. CDR3 size: 12 residues. The germline gives CDR1 SQVTM, CDR2 ANQGSEA. The ends were cut back, 5 bases at V and 0 bases at J, with 5 bases in the middle. CDR3 DNA sequence: TGCAGCGTTTTCCTCTCCTACAATGAGCAGTTCTTC. Its translation: CSVFLSYNEQFF.

This clonotype showed up many times. The chain is built from TRBV29-1 and TRBJ2-3; the match to TRBD2 covers 12 bases. The CDR3 contains 14 residues. With V trimmed by 3 bases and J by 6 bases, 4 bases remained unmatched. CDR1 and CDR2 (germline): SQVTM, ANQGSEA. The CDR3 here is CSVDLGLAGDTQYF. As DNA, the CDR3 is TGCAGCGTTGACTTGGGACTAGCGGGTGATACGCAGTATTTT.

This clonotype appeared a few times. The V gene is TRBV20-1, the J gene TRBJ2-3; 10 nucleotides match TRBD2. J gave up 6 bases and V 1 base, and 7 bases lay outside the gene matches. The CDR3 has 15 amino acids. Looked up from germline, CDR1 is DFQATT and CDR2 is SNEGSKA (reference sequence). In DNA, the CDR3 is TGCAGTGCTAGAGCTAGCGGGGGACTATGGGATACGCAGTATTTT. Translating it yields CSARASGGLWDTQYF.

This clonotype came up a few times. The chain has TRBV5-1 and TRBJ1-3, with TRBD1 identical over 7 bases. V lost 5 bases and J lost 1; bases outside the gene matches: 6. CDR1 is SGHRS and CDR2 is YFSETQ in the germline V gene. This CDR3 contains 15 residues. CDR3: CASRQTGVSGNTIYF. Written as DNA, the CDR3 is TGCGCCAGCAGACAAACAGGGGTATCTGGAAACACCATATATTTT.

Ten or more counts support this clonotype. This rearrangement joins TRBV3-1 to TRBJ1-1; D gene uncertain. Deletions cut 1 base from V and 0 bases from J, with 9 bases between. This CDR3 contains 15 residues. In germline, CDR1 is LGHDT, CDR2 YNNKEL (reference sequence). The CDR3 reads CASSQVHRLNTEAFF. The CDR3, as DNA: TGTGCCAGCAGCCAAGTTCACCGACTGAACACTGAAGCTTTCTTT.

This chain links TRBV28 with TRBJ1-2, with D unclear. V was pared by 6 bases and J by 5 bases, with 22 bases between. CDR3 size: 16 residues. Germline CDR1 MDHEN, CDR2 SYDVKM. The CDR3 nucleotides read TGTGCCAGCAGGACCTTACACAGTCCGGGGATTTATGGCTACACCTTC. It yields the protein CASRTLHSPGIYGYTF.

The CDR3 nucleotides are TGTGCTAGTGCCGCGGGACTAGGGCCCAATGAGCAGTTCTTC. Amino acid sequence: CASAAGLGPNEQFF. The chain couples TRBV12-5 to TRBJ2-1; 8 positions agree with TRBD2. Germline V gives CDR1 LGHNT, CDR2 FRNRAP. V trimming: 7 bases; J trimming: 6 bases; junction bases outside the gene matches: 8. The CDR3 totals 14 residues.

In this sample, this clonotype turned up many times. This chain links TRBV5-6 with TRBJ2-7; tentative D call: TRBD1 (6 bases). This CDR3 comprises 16 residues. Trimming removed 0 bases from V and 2 bases from J, with 15 bases in between. From germline, CDR1 is SGHDT and CDR2 YYEEEE. CDR3 coding DNA: TGTGCCAGCAGCTTGGCCGAACCGGGACAAACCTACGAGCAGTACTTC. Translated, it gives CASSLAEPGQTYEQYF.

The gene calls are TRBV4-1 and TRBJ1-1, with TRBD1 as a possible D gene (6 bases). The CDR3 is 13 residues long. Looked up from germline, CDR1 is MGHRA and CDR2 is YSYEKL. V lost 6 bases to trimming and J lost 1 base, with 9 bases between them. The CDR3: CASRWGQNTEAFF. In DNA, the CDR3 is TGCGCCAGCAGATGGGGGCAGAACACTGAAGCTTTCTTT.

Many counts were recorded for this clonotype. J is TRBJ2-3 and V is TRBV2; D not resolved. This CDR3 comprises 15 residues. CDR1 is SNHLY and CDR2 is FYNNEI in the germline V gene. With 6 bases removed from V and 2 bases from J, the gap between germline ends came to 15 bases. The CDR3 DNA sequence: TGTGCCAGCAGCCCGACCGGAACGGCCACAGATACGCAGTATTTT. Protein product: CASSPTGTATDTQYF.

There are a few counts of this clonotype. The rearrangement uses TRBV9 and TRBJ2-7; 7 nucleotides align to TRBD2. This CDR3 is built from 13 residues. Germline V lookup: CDR1 SGDLS, CDR2 YYNGEE. After removal of 2 bases from V and 7 bases from J, the junction contained 6 bases not matched to a gene. The CDR3 reads CASSVAGEKEQYF. The DNA of the CDR3 is TGTGCCAGCAGCGTCGCGGGAGAGAAAGAGCAGTACTTC.

This clonotype was counted only a few times. The V call is TRBV19, the J call TRBJ1-1; no clear D. Germline-derived CDR1 and CDR2 are LNHDA and SQIVND (reference sequence). The length of the CDR3 is 14 residues. Trimming took off 5 bases at V and 5 bases at J, with 15 bases between the two ends. This CDR3 is CASSLAGIGTEAFF. The CDR3 coding sequence is TGTGCCAGTAGTTTGGCGGGGATCGGGACTGAAGCTTTCTTT.

This clonotype occurred many times. The chain employs TRBV2 and TRBJ2-5; 10 nucleotides align to TRBD2. Trimming at V came to 11 bases and at J to 4 bases, leaving 13 bases not matched to a gene. The germline gives CDR1 SNHLY, CDR2 FYNNEI. The CDR3 runs 15 residues. The CDR3 coding sequence is TGTGCCCTCCTAGGGACACTAGCGGGAACAGAGACCCAGTACTTC. Its translation: CALLGTLAGTETQYF. Based on the CDR3 plus reference TRBV2 and TRBJ2-5, the full variable domain is EPEVTQTPSHQVTQMGQEVILRCVPISNHLYFYWYRQILGQKVEFLVSFYNNEISEKSEIFDDQFSVERPDGSNFTLKIRSTKLEDSAMYFCALLGTLAGTETQYFGPGTRLLVL.

This clonotype was seen ten or more times. This rearrangement joins TRBV28 to TRBJ1-1, with a possible D match to TRBD1 (6 bases). The V gene's germline CDR1 is MDHEN and CDR2 SYDVKM. The V end lost 6 bases, the J end lost 3 bases, and 11 bases lay between the germline ends. CDR3 size: 13 residues. CDR3 nucleotide sequence: TGTGCCAGCAGGACGGACAGATACACTGAAGCTTTCTTT. It codes for CASRTDRYTEAFF.

In its sample, this clonotype was seen a few times. The chain combines TRBV7-9 with TRBJ1-1; the D is unclear. Germline V gene lookup returns CDR1 SEHNR and CDR2 FQNEAQ (reference sequence). V was pared by 3 bases and J by 1 base, with 12 bases between. This CDR3 spans 15 amino acids. This CDR3 reads CASSFPRSKNTEAFF. DNA for the CDR3: TGTGCCAGCAGCTTCCCCCGATCCAAGAACACTGAAGCTTTCTTT.

This clonotype was counted at least ten times. V usage is TRBV7-9 and J usage is TRBJ2-3; D gene unclear. The germline V gene has CDR1 SEHNR and CDR2 FQNEAQ (reference sequence). The CDR3 runs 12 residues. Trimming stripped 11 bases from V and 5 bases from J, with 14 bases between. The CDR3 nucleotides read TGTGCCCTAGAACGTGGGGAAGATACGCAGTATTTT. Translated: CALERGEDTQYF.

The chain recombines TRBV7-9 with TRBJ1-5, with TRBD1 matching over 11 bases. The V gene end was trimmed by 0 bases and the J gene end by 5 bases; junction bases not matched to a gene: 6. This CDR3 comprises 17 residues. Germline CDR1 is SEHNR and CDR2 is FQNEAQ (reference sequence). CDR3 sequence reads: CASSLAPGQGVYQPQHF. CDR3 bases: TGTGCCAGCAGCTTAGCCCCGGGACAGGGGGTCTATCAGCCCCAGCATTTT. Together with reference TRBV7-9 and TRBJ1-5, the CDR3 gives the full variable domain: DTGVSQNPRHKITKRGQNVTFRCDPISEHNRLYWYRQTLGQGPEFLTYFQNEAQLEKSRLLSDRFSAERPKGSFSTLEIQRTEQGDSAMYLCASSLAPGQGVYQPQHFGDGTRLSIL.

In this sample, this clonotype turned up many times. Written as DNA, the CDR3 is TGCAGCGCTGGGGGGGCAGGTTACGAGCAGTACTTC. Encoded protein: CSAGGAGYEQYF. This chain connects TRBV29-1 to TRBJ2-7, with D perhaps TRBD2 (7 bases). CDR3 length equals 12 residues. V dropped 7 bases and J dropped 4 bases, with 14 bases sitting between them. Germline values: CDR1 SQVTM, CDR2 ANQGSEA.

This clonotype came up once. A read error may explain this, as a much larger clone is one base away. The rearrangement joins TRBV7-9 to TRBJ1-1; D is undetermined. The CDR3 is 11 residues long. Germline CDR1 SEHNR, CDR2 FQNEAQ (reference sequence). CDR3 protein: CAISLQVEAFF. The DNA for the CDR3 is TGTGCCATCAGCTTACAAGTTGAAGCTTTCTTT.

As for this clonotype: Sequence at one end of the junction differs from germline and may be a read error. J is TRBJ1-1 and V is TRBV12-3 or TRBV12-4, with TRBD1 matching 9 bases. CDR3 length: 17 residues. CDR3 nucleotide sequence: TGTGCCAGCAGCTTAGTGGGGGACAGGGAAGGGGCCACTGAAGCTTTCTTT. Amino acid sequence: CASSLVGDREGATEAFF.

This clonotype was observed a few times. CDR3 loop: CSAREGTDTQYF. The CDR3 DNA reads as TGCAGTGCTAGAGAGGGCACAGATACGCAGTATTTT. The chain employs TRBV20-1 and TRBJ2-3, with D hard to call. CDR1 is DFQATT and CDR2 is SNEGSKA in the germline V gene (reference sequence). The CDR3 is made up of 12 amino acids. Trimming removed 0 bases at V and 1 base at J, with 2 bases between.

V usage is TRBV19 and J usage is TRBJ2-3; 9 nucleotides align to TRBD2. J was trimmed by 2 bases and V by 5 bases; bases with no gene match: 8. CDR1 and CDR2 from the germline V gene are LNHDA and SQIVND (reference sequence). The CDR3 covers 16 residues. CDR3 coding DNA: TGTGCCAGTAGTCTTCGACTAGCGGTTAACACAGATACGCAGTATTTT. Protein product: CASSLRLAVNTDTQYF.

This clonotype was detected ten times or more. CDR3 in amino acids: CASSTRVFGSYEQYF. CDR3 nucleotide sequence: TGTGCCAGCAGCACCAGGGTCTTCGGCTCCTACGAGCAGTACTTC. The chain uses TRBV13 and TRBJ2-7; possible D gene TRBD1, 5 bases. CDR3 length: 15 amino acids. Germline V gene sequence: CDR1 PRHDT, CDR2 FYEKMQ (reference sequence). Trimming took off 5 bases at V and 0 bases at J, with 14 bases between the two ends.